A selection of T cell receptor beta chains follows, all from one sample in a study of blood T cell repertoires in COVID-19. This table comes from immunoSEQ multiplex PCR, and its TCRdb copy is limited to in-frame clones, with some not included. The sample records roughly 110,000 clones, over 75% being singletons. The sequenced material came from peripheral blood. These receptors were collected from a man over 45 with acute or convalescent COVID-19. CDR3s include the opening cysteine and the closing phenylalanine or tryptophan.

V: TRBV7-9; CDR3: CASSFTGSETQYF
V: TRBV28; CDR3: CASTGGSLRGTEAFF
V: TRBV7-8; CDR3: CASSLESRTAYGYTF
V: TRBV29-1; CDR3: CSVEDRGLAGGPANEQFF
V: TRBV6-5; CDR3: CASSFEQGGQPQHF
V: TRBV9; CDR3: CASSTGTSGGADTQYF
V: TRBV7-9; CDR3: CASSQTSGGLGEQFF
V: TRBV7-6; CDR3: CASSLQGSYNEQFF
V: TRBV28; CDR3: CASSPPGGGAGDEQYF
V: TRBV13; CDR3: CASSSSGDRTDTQYF
V: TRBV10-3; CDR3: CAIYSQDRDYGYTF
V: TRBV6-6; CDR3: CASNDLTERNQPQHF
V: TRBV6-5; CDR3: CASSDRHWGYTF
V: TRBV4-1; CDR3: CASSQDKWDRTF
V: TRBV7-2; CDR3: CASSLVSGGFNEQFF
V: TRBV9; CDR3: CASSARLSNTGELFF
V: TRBV28; CDR3: CASIGQGTNYGYTF
V: TRBV25-1; CDR3: CASSESYTEAFF
V: TRBV19; CDR3: CASSQGSGNTIYF
V: TRBV2; CDR3: CASSGDGGHQETQYF
V: TRBV11-2; CDR3: CASSSRGWVDEKLFF
V: TRBV28; CDR3: CASSLIAGGREQFF
V: TRBV5-5; CDR3: CASSPQGYSNQPQHF
V: TRBV5-1; CDR3: CASSLPAVSTDTQYF
V: TRBV28; CDR3: CASSTPTGSVEITGELFF
V: TRBV20-1; CDR3: CSAGEGTEAFF
V: TRBV5-4; CDR3: CASSLSSGGPAWADTQYF
V: TRBV19; CDR3: CASSTPPAGGSLLAGTDTQYF
V: TRBV5-8; CDR3: CASSPGTDSYQPQHF
V: TRBV6-6; CDR3: CASSSRTGKTDTQYF
V: TRBV6-4; CDR3: CASRLTDVSYEQYF
V: TRBV2; CDR3: CASRPLGLAGGRRQETQYF
V: TRBV5-1; CDR3: CASSFQAEKTQYF
V: TRBV5-1; CDR3: CASSFGTGGAYGYTF
V: TRBV5-5; CDR3: CASSWAQQGYEQFF
V: TRBV6-5; CDR3: CASREYGNTEAFF
V: TRBV5-1; CDR3: CASSTGSTDTQYF
V: TRBV15; CDR3: CATSRDLDRGYTEAFF
V: TRBV9; CDR3: CASSVGTGSEKLFF
V: TRBV9; CDR3: CASATSGNDYGYTF
V: TRBV5-1; CDR3: CASSLGSGGPETQYF
V: TRBV15; CDR3: CATSRDRNTEAFF
V: TRBV29-1; CDR3: CSVASGQSWEYF
V: TRBV5-6; CDR3: CASSLPQSDTQYF
V: TRBV5-1; CDR3: CASSRDRNEQFF
V: TRBV7-3; CDR3: CASSLTRQGEAFF
V: TRBV29-1; CDR3: CSVEYQSTDTQYF
V: TRBV7-2; CDR3: CASSDRGRGNEKLFF
V: TRBV12-5; CDR3: CASGPGLAGETQYF
V: TRBV27; CDR3: CASSWGGKSNYGYTF